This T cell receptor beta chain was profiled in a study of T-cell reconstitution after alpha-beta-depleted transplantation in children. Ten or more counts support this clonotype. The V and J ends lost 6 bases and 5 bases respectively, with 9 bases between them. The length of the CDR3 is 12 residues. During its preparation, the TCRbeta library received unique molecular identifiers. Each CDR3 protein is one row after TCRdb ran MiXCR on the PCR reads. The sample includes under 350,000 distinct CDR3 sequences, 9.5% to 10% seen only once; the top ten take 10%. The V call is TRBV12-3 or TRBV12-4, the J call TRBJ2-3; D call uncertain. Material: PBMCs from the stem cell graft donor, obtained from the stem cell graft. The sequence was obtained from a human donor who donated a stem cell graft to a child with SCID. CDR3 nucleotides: TGTGCCAGCAGCCTTACCAGAGATACGCAGTATTTT. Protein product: CASSLTRDTQYF.